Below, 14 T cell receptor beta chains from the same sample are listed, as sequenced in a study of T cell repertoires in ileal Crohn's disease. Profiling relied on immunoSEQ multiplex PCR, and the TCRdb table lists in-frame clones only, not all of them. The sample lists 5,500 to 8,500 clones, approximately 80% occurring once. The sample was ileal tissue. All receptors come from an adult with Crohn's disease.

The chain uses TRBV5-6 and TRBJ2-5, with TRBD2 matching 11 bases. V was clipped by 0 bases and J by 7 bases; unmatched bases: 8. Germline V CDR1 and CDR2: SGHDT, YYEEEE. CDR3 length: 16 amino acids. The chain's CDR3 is CASSLEGLAGVPTQYF. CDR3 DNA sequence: TGTGCCAGCAGCTTGGAAGGACTAGCGGGTGTACCGACCCAGTACTTC.

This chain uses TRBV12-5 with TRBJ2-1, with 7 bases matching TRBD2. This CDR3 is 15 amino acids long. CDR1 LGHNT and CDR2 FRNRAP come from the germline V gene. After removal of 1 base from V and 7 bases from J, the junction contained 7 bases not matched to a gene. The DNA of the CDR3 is TGTGCTAGTGGTTTGGCGCTAGCGGCCCCGAATGAGCAGTTCTTC. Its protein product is CASGLALAAPNEQFF.

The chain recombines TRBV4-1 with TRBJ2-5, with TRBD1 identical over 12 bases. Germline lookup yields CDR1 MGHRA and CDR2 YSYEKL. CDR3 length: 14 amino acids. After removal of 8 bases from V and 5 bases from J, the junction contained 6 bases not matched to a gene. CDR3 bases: TGCGCCAGCCAGGGACAGGGGGCAGGGGAGACCCAGTACTTC. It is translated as CASQGQGAGETQYF.

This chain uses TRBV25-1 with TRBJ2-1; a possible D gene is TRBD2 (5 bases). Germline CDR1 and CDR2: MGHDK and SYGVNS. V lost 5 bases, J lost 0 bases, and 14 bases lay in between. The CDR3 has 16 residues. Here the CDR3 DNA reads TGTGCCAGCAGTCGGTTACCGGGGATCTCCTACAATGAGCAGTTCTTC. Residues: CASSRLPGISYNEQFF.

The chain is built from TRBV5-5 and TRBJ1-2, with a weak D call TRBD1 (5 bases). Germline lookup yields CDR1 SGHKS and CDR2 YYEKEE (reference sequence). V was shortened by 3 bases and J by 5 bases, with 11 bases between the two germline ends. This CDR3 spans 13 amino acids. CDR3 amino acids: CASSSDTLYGYTF. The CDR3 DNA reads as TGTGCCAGCAGCTCGGACACTCTTTATGGCTACACCTTC.

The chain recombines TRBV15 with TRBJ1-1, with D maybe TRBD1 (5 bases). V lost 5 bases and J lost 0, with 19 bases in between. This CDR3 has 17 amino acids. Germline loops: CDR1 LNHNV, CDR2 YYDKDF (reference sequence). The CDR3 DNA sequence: TGTGCCACCAGCGTGGGGATCAAAGGGGCCATGAACACTGAAGCTTTCTTT. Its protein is CATSVGIKGAMNTEAFF.

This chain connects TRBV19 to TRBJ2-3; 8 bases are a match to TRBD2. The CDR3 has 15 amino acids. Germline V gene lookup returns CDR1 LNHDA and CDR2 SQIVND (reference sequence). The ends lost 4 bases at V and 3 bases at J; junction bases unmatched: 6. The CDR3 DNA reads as TGTGCCAGTAGTACGAGCGGGAGTGGAACAGATACGCAGTATTTT. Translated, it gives CASSTSGSGTDTQYF. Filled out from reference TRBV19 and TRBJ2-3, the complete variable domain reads DGGITQSPKYLFRKEGQNVTLSCEQNLNHDAMYWYRQDPGQGLRLIYYSQIVNDFQKGDIAEGYSVSREKKESFPLTVTSAQKNPTAFYLCASSTSGSGTDTQYFGPGTRLTVL.

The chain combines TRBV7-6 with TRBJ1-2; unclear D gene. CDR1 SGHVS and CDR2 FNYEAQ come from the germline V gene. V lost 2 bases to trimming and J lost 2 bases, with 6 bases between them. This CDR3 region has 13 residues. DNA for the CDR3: TGTGCCAGCAGCTTATTCAGAAACTATGGCTACACCTTC. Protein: CASSLFRNYGYTF.

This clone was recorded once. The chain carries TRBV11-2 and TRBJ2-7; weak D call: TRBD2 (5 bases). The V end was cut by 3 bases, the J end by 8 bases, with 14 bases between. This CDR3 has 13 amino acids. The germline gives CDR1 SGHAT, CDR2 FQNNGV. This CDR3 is CASSFLRGNQQYF. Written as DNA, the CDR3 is TGTGCCAGCAGCTTCTTACGGGGAAATCAGCAGTACTTC.

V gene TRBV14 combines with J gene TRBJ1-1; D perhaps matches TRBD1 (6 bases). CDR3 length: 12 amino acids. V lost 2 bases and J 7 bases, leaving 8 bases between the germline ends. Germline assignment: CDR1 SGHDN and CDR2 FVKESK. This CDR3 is CASSQSGVEAFF. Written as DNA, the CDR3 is TGTGCCAGCAGCCAATCAGGGGTTGAAGCTTTCTTT.

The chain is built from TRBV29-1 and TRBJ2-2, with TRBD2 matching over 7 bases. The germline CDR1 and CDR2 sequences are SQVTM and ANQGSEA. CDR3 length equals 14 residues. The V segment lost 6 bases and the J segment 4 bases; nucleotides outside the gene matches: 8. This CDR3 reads CSVHTPGGTGELFF. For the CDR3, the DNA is TGCAGCGTCCACACCCCGGGGGGCACCGGGGAGCTGTTTTTT.

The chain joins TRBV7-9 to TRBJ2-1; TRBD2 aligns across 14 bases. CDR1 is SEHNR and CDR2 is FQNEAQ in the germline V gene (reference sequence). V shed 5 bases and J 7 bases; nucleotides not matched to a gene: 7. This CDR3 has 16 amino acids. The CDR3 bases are TGTGCCAGCAGCCCTCCCGGGACTAGCGGGAGTAATGAGCAGTTCTTC. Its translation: CASSPPGTSGSNEQFF.

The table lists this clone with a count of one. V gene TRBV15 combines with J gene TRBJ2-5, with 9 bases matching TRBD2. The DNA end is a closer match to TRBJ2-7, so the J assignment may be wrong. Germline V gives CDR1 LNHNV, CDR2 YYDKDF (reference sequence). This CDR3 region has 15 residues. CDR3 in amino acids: CATSSRVAGVYEQYF. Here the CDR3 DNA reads TGTGCCACCAGCAGTAGGGTAGCGGGAGTGTACGAGCAGTACTTC.

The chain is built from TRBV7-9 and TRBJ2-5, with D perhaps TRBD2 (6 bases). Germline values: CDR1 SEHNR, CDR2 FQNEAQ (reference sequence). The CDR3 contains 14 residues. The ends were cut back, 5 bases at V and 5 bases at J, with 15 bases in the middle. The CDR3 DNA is TGTGCCAGCAGCCCTACTAGCAGGAGGGAGACCCAGTACTTC. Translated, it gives CASSPTSRRETQYF.